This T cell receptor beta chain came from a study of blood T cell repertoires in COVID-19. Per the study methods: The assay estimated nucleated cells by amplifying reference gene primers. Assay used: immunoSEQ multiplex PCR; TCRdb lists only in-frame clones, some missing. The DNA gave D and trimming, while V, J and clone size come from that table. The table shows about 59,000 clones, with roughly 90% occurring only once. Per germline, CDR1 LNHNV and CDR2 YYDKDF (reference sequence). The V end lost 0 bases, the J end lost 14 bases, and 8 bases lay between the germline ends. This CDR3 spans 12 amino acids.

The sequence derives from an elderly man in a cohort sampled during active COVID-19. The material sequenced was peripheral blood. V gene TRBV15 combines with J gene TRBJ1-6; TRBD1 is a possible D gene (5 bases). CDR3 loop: CATSRDSGTLHF. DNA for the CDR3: TGTGCCACCAGCAGAGATTCAGGGACCCTCCACTTT.